Below are 23 T cell receptor beta chains sequenced from a single sample in a study of blood T cell repertoires in COVID-19. Measured with immunoSEQ multiplex PCR; TCRdb has only the in-frame clones, and not every one. The data contain under 150,000 clones, 70% to 90% of them singletons. The sequencing input was peripheral blood. The receptors originated from a woman in her sixties with COVID-19, enrolled during active disease.

The gene calls are TRBV19 and TRBJ2-1; the match to TRBD1 covers 10 bases. There are 13 residues in the CDR3. Germline CDR1 LNHDA, CDR2 SQIVND (reference sequence). With V trimmed by 9 bases and J by 3 bases, 2 bases remained unmatched. CDR3 region: CASRTGGYNEQFF. In DNA, the CDR3 is TGTGCCAGCAGGACAGGGGGCTACAATGAGCAGTTCTTC. The variable domain in full, with the rest retrieved from reference TRBV19 and TRBJ2-1, is DGGITQSPKYLFRKEGQNVTLSCEQNLNHDAMYWYRQDPGQGLRLIYYSQIVNDFQKGDIAEGYSVSREKKESFPLTVTSAQKNPTAFYLCASRTGGYNEQFFGPGTRLTVL.

The chain employs TRBV10-1 and TRBJ2-3; D may be TRBD2 (5 bases). V was shortened by 2 bases and J by 2 bases, with 11 bases between the two germline ends. The CDR3 is 15 amino acids. The germline V gene has CDR1 WNHNN and CDR2 SYGVQD (reference sequence). CDR3 bases: TGCGCCAGCAGTGAGGGGGTCGGGAACACAGATACGCAGTATTTT. It translates to CASSEGVGNTDTQYF.

About this clone itself: One end of the junction fails to match germline, which may point to a read error. J is TRBJ2-3 and V is TRBV5-4; TRBD1 might be the D (6 bases). The germline V gene encodes CDR1 SGHNT and CDR2 YYREEE (reference sequence). The CDR3 sequence is 15 residues long. CDR3: CASSLDRASTDTQYF. The DNA of the CDR3 is TGTGCCAGCAGTTTGGACAGAGCTAGCACAGATACGCAGTATTTT.

This sequence joins TRBV7-2 and TRBJ2-5; 7 nucleotides agree with TRBD2. Germline V CDR1 and CDR2: SGHTA, FQGNSA. The trim removed 3 bases at V and 4 bases at J, leaving 5 bases unmatched. The CDR3 sequence is 14 residues long. The DNA for the CDR3 is TGTGCCAGCAGCTTCCTTGGCGGGAGAGAGACCCAGTACTTC. Translated, it gives CASSFLGGRETQYF.

The gene calls are TRBV6-1 and TRBJ1-1; perhaps TRBD1 as D (5 bases). The germline gives CDR1 MNHNS, CDR2 SASEGT. V dropped 3 bases and J dropped 1 base, with 12 bases sitting between them. The CDR3 is 15 residues long. CDR3 residues: CASSDSWRGNTEAFF. The CDR3 DNA sequence: TGTGCCAGCAGTGATTCTTGGAGGGGGAACACTGAAGCTTTCTTT.

The chain joins TRBV5-1 to TRBJ1-6; TRBD1 is a possible D gene (6 bases). Germline V gives CDR1 SGHRS, CDR2 YFSETQ. The V gene lost 0 bases and the J gene lost 7 bases, with 11 bases spanning the gap. The CDR3 sequence is 15 residues long. As DNA, the CDR3 is TGCGCCAGCAGCTTGGATGGGACACTAAATTCACCCCTCCACTTT. This translates into CASSLDGTLNSPLHF.

This clone has only a few counts. This chain joins TRBV21-1 and TRBJ1-5; the D call in the table, TRBD1, was not verified against the DNA. TRBV21-1 is noted as a pseudogene. CDR3 length: 16 residues. CDR3 in amino acids: CASSKEEDRGCQPQHF. The CDR3 coding sequence is TGTGCCAGCAGCAAAGAGGAGGACAGGGGTTGTCAGCCCCAGCATTTT.

In its sample, this clone was seen once. Other nucleotide sequences from this sample produce the same CDR3. V usage is TRBV5-4 and J usage is TRBJ2-3; perhaps TRBD2 as D (7 bases). CDR1 and CDR2 (germline): SGHNT, YYREEE (reference sequence). Between the trimmed V and J ends, which lost 0 bases and 2 bases, there was a span of 10 bases. The CDR3 has 15 amino acids. In nucleotides, the CDR3 is TGTGCCAGCAGCTTGGCGCGGGGGCCCACAGATACGCAGTATTTT. Encoded protein: CASSLARGPTDTQYF.

The chain uses TRBV15 and TRBJ2-5, with TRBD1 matching over 11 bases. V dropped 3 bases and J dropped 4; count of bases not matched to a gene: 4. Germline V gene sequence: CDR1 LNHNV, CDR2 YYDKDF (reference sequence). CDR3 length: 15 residues. The CDR3 coding sequence is TGTGCCACCAGCAGGGGACAGGGGGGGCGAGAGACCCAGTACTTC. Amino acids: CATSRGQGGRETQYF.

This chain joins TRBV29-1 and TRBJ1-1, with D possibly being TRBD1 (5 bases). V lost 7 bases and J 4 bases, leaving 13 bases between the germline ends. CDR1 SQVTM and CDR2 ANQGSEA come from the germline V gene. The CDR3 spans 12 residues. The CDR3 spells CSGGREVTEAFF. CDR3 sequence (DNA): TGCAGCGGGGGGAGGGAGGTCACTGAAGCTTTCTTT.

V usage is TRBV4-2 and J usage is TRBJ1-1, with TRBD1 identical over 7 bases. The length of the CDR3 is 13 residues. V was pared by 3 bases and J by 8 bases, with 6 bases of the junction left unmatched. Per germline, CDR1 LGHNA and CDR2 YNFKEQ. The CDR3 protein is CASSQPRTGEAFF. CDR3 DNA: TGTGCCAGCAGCCAGCCTAGGACAGGAGAAGCTTTCTTT.

This clone was detected once. The V and J genes are TRBV9 and TRBJ2-2, with a possible D match to TRBD2 (7 bases). Germline lookup yields CDR1 SGDLS and CDR2 YYNGEE. The CDR3 consists of 15 residues. V was pared by 5 bases and J by 5 bases, with 16 bases between. The CDR3 sequence: CASRPWGGRTGELFF. CDR3 DNA: TGTGCCAGCAGACCTTGGGGGGGCCGGACCGGGGAGCTGTTTTTT.

This clone is a singleton in its sample. The chain employs TRBV19 and TRBJ1-2; D is uncertain. This CDR3 is built from 11 residues. The germline CDR1 and CDR2 sequences are LNHDA and SQIVND (reference sequence). V gave up 9 bases and J gave up 6 bases, with 11 bases separating them. CDR3 region: CASHSFHGYTF. The CDR3 DNA follows: TGTGCCAGCCACAGTTTCCATGGCTACACCTTC.

The chain recombines TRBV7-6 with TRBJ2-7, with a tentative D call TRBD2 (5 bases). Germline values: CDR1 SGHVS, CDR2 FNYEAQ. The CDR3 totals 15 residues. Trimming cost V 3 bases and J 1 base, with 13 bases left between them. CDR3 loop: CASSLRGLPSYEQYF. CDR3 DNA: TGTGCCAGCAGCTTGAGAGGGCTCCCGTCCTACGAGCAGTACTTC.

CDR3 sequence (DNA): TGTGCCAGCAGACTTGGAACAGGGGGCTCTGGGAATGAGCAGTTCTTC. Translation gives CASRLGTGGSGNEQFF. V and J are TRBV27 and TRBJ2-1; 9 bases agree with TRBD1. CDR3 length: 16 residues. Germline V gene lookup returns CDR1 MNHEY and CDR2 SMNVEV (reference sequence). Unmatched junction bases numbered 13, after V lost 6 bases and J lost 7 bases.

The chain carries TRBV9 and TRBJ1-6; D possibly corresponds to TRBD1 (5 bases). Trimming cost V 2 bases and J 6 bases, with 12 bases left between them. CDR1 is SGDLS, CDR2 YYNGEE, per germline. This CDR3 region has 15 residues. In nucleotides, the CDR3 is TGTGCCAGCAGCGTGGGGCAGCAATTTAATTCACCCCTCCACTTT. It specifies CASSVGQQFNSPLHF.

This clone has just one count. This chain uses TRBV2 with TRBJ1-1; 7 nucleotides align to TRBD1. The germline CDR1 and CDR2 sequences are SNHLY and FYNNEI. CDR3 size: 13 residues. V lost 8 bases to trimming and J lost 3 bases; unmatched junction nucleotides: 6. The CDR3 sequence is CASHGTVDTEAFF. CDR3 nucleotides: TGTGCCAGCCACGGGACAGTCGACACTGAAGCTTTCTTT.

The CDR3 loop reads CASSLKGDIQYF. The CDR3 nucleotides read TGTGCCAGCAGTTTGAAGGGGGACATTCAGTACTTC. The V gene is TRBV12-3 or TRBV12-4, the J gene TRBJ2-4; weak D call: TRBD1 (6 bases). V was shortened by 3 bases and J by 8 bases, with 8 bases between the two germline ends. The CDR3 has 12 amino acids.

As concerns this clone: The conserved final phenylalanine or tryptophan is absent from the CDR3, which likely points to a read error. Because the CDR3's place on the DNA is in doubt, the DNA is left out and the CDR3 is given as listed by TCRdb. V usage is TRBV2 and J usage is TRBJ1-2; TRBD1 reflects the table's D call only, with no check against the DNA. The CDR3 is made up of 15 amino acids, end residues included. Germline lookup yields CDR1 SNHLY and CDR2 FYNNEI. The CDR3 here is CASRATPGQGGSWEV.

V and J are TRBV6-4 and TRBJ2-2; D is possibly TRBD1 (5 bases). Trimming took 6 bases from V and 4 from J, leaving 12 bases between them. CDR1 and CDR2 from the germline V gene are MRHNA and SNTAGT. The CDR3 loop spans 14 amino acids. The CDR3 DNA reads as TGTGCCAGCAGGGCACAGGATCGCACCGGGGAGCTGTTTTTT. Its protein product is CASRAQDRTGELFF.

The chain links TRBV25-1 to TRBJ1-4, with D possibly matching TRBD1 (5 bases). CDR3 length: 15 amino acids. The V and J ends lost 4 bases and 1 base respectively, with 10 bases between them. Germline V lookup: CDR1 MGHDK, CDR2 SYGVNS. CDR3 loop: CASSVSGLTNEKLFF. The CDR3 nucleotides read TGTGCCAGCAGTGTGTCAGGGTTAACTAATGAAAAACTGTTTTTT.

This clone has a handful of counts. The CDR3 reads CASSLLIADTEAFF. The CDR3 DNA follows: TGTGCCAGCAGCTTACTAATCGCGGACACTGAAGCTTTCTTT. The chain combines TRBV7-9 with TRBJ1-1; D not certain. CDR3 length equals 14 residues. The V and J ends lost 2 bases and 3 bases respectively, with 10 bases between them. The germline V gene encodes CDR1 SEHNR and CDR2 FQNEAQ (reference sequence).

The chain has TRBV7-3 and TRBJ1-1, with 9 bases that match TRBD1. Germline lookup yields CDR1 SGHTA and CDR2 FQGTGA. The CDR3 has 13 residues. The trim removed 5 bases at V and 3 bases at J, leaving 1 base unmatched. CDR3 in DNA: TGTGCCAGCAGCCGACAGGGGGACACTGAAGCTTTCTTT. It specifies CASSRQGDTEAFF. Supplemented by reference TRBV7-3 and TRBJ1-1, the full variable domain reads GAGVSQTPSNKVTEKGKYVELRCDPISGHTALYWYRQSLGQGPEFLIYFQGTGAADDSGLPNDRFFAVRPEGSVSTLKIQRTERGDSAVYLCASSRQGDTEAFFGQGTRLTVV.